Listed here are 7 T cell receptor beta chains from one sample, sequenced in a study of CD8+CD57+ T cells in acquired aplastic anemia. It was patients with CD8+CD57+ cell expansion by flow cytometry who were chosen for sequencing. Profiles of TCR beta VDJ and CDR3 were generated from a genomic DNA template. TCRdb fed the reads into MiXCR, producing one record per CDR3 protein. This table holds 110,000 or so distinct CDR3 sequences, 50% to 70% found once. Material: sorted CD4+, CD8+, or CD8+CD57+ T cells (not recorded which) from PBMCs. Receptors originate from a human donor with aplastic anemia.

This chain joins TRBV12-3 or TRBV12-4 and TRBJ2-7; 12 bases align to TRBD2. The CDR3 covers 14 residues. V was pared by 6 bases and J by 2 bases, with 2 bases of the junction left unmatched. DNA for the CDR3: TGTGCCAGCAGCCTAGCGGGGGGGCCCTACGAGCAGTACTTC. Translating gives CASSLAGGPYEQYF.

The rearrangement links TRBV19 to TRBJ1-1; possibly TRBD1 for D (5 bases). CDR3 size: 14 residues. V was trimmed by 3 bases and J by 4 bases, leaving 12 bases between them. The germline V gene encodes CDR1 LNHDA and CDR2 SQIVND (reference sequence). Here the CDR3 DNA reads TGTGCCAGTAGTATGGGGGTGCGGGGCACTGAAGCTTTCTTT. It specifies CASSMGVRGTEAFF.

This clonotype has more than one count but fewer than ten. The chain has TRBV19 and TRBJ2-7; D remains ambiguous. The CDR3 runs to 14 residues. V was trimmed by 3 bases and J by 3 bases, leaving 12 bases between them. The germline V gene encodes CDR1 LNHDA and CDR2 SQIVND (reference sequence). CDR3 nucleotide sequence: TGTGCCAGTAGTATGAGTTCCGTCAACTACGAGCAGTACTTC. It is translated as CASSMSSVNYEQYF.

The V gene is TRBV5-1, the J gene TRBJ1-2; D is unresolved. The length of the CDR3 is 14 residues. Germline V gives CDR1 SGHRS, CDR2 YFSETQ. V was pared by 2 bases and J by 4 bases, with 12 bases between. CDR3 amino acids: CASSLQPEGYGYTF. As DNA, the CDR3 is TGCGCCAGCAGCTTACAGCCAGAAGGCTATGGCTACACCTTC.

The J gene is TRBJ1-1, the V gene TRBV20-1, with 8 bases fitting TRBD1. The V gene end was trimmed by 6 bases and the J gene end by 5 bases; junction bases not matched to a gene: 8. The V gene's germline CDR1 is DFQATT and CDR2 SNEGSKA (reference sequence). The length of the CDR3 is 13 residues. The CDR3 sequence: CSAWTGLATEAFF. The DNA of the CDR3 is TGCAGTGCGTGGACAGGGCTGGCTACTGAAGCTTTCTTT.

The chain has TRBV9 and TRBJ2-1; a weak D match, TRBD2 (6 bases). CDR1 and CDR2 from the germline V gene are SGDLS and YYNGEE. Trimming took off 6 bases at V and 1 base at J, with 14 bases between the two ends. The CDR3 sequence is 15 residues long. The CDR3 region is CASNYAAGSYNEQFF. CDR3 DNA: TGTGCCAGCAATTACGCCGCGGGGTCCTACAATGAGCAGTTCTTC.

This clonotype came up a few times. The rearrangement joins TRBV7-3 to TRBJ1-1, with D uncertain. With 5 bases removed from V and 2 bases from J, the gap between germline ends came to 9 bases. The CDR3 is made up of 13 amino acids. Germline assignment: CDR1 SGHTA and CDR2 FQGTGA. The CDR3 loop reads CASSPEPNTEAFF. The CDR3 region has the DNA TGTGCCAGCAGCCCGGAGCCCAACACTGAAGCTTTCTTT. The full variable domain, in which reference TRBV7-3 and TRBJ1-1 provide the parts outside the CDR3, is GAGVSQTPSNKVTEKGKYVELRCDPISGHTALYWYRQSLGQGPEFLIYFQGTGAADDSGLPNDRFFAVRPEGSVSTLKIQRTERGDSAVYLCASSPEPNTEAFFGQGTRLTVV.